This TCR beta chain was documented in a study of identical twins. TCRdb processed the 5' RACE reads anew with MiXCR; each CDR3 protein has one entry. Altogether 1.5 million to 2 million distinct CDR3 sequences are present, about 32% being singletons, with the ten largest covering approximately 0.29%. Every sampled donor was Caucasian and healthy. General study findings and limits: With abundant cord blood beta clonotypes, insertions were fewer; memory repertoires showed no such pattern.

CDR1 KGHSH and CDR2 LQKENI come from the germline V gene. V was cut by 3 bases and J by 0 bases, with 12 bases left in between. The CDR3 is 15 amino acids. The table lists this clonotype with a few counts. Its antigen is still unknown. The chain combines TRBV18 with TRBJ2-7, with a possible D match to TRBD1 (5 bases). Specimen: cord blood. This TCR was recovered from a newborn girl in good health. This CDR3 reads CASSPLGLSSYEQYF. Written as DNA, the CDR3 is TGTGCCAGCTCACCTCTGGGGCTCAGCTCCTACGAGCAGTACTTC.